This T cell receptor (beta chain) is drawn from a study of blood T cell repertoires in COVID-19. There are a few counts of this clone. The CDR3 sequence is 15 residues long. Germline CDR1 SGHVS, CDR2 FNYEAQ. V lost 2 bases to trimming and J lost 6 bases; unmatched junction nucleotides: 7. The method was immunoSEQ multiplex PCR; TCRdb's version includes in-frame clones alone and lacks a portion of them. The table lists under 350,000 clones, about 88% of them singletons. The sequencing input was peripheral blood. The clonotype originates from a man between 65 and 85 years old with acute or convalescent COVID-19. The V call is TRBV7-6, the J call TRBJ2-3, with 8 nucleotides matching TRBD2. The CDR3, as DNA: TGTGCCAGCAGCTTAACCAGCGGGGGCCGGGATACGCAGTATTTT. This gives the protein CASSLTSGGRDTQYF.